This T cell receptor (beta chain) derives from a study of graft-versus-host responses after intestinal transplantation. Study at large: Recipients had multivisceral, liver-intestinal, or isolated intestinal transplants. Each recipient received anti-thymocyte globulin induction, then tacrolimus and steroids for approximately 3 years. General study points: Allograft graft-versus-host to host-versus-graft clonal ratios ran high in patients with graft-donor T cell macrochimerism.

This CDR3 is built from 15 residues. V dropped 2 bases and J dropped 1 base, with 11 bases sitting between them. Germline CDR1 reads MGHRA; CDR2 reads YSYEKL. Clones were sequenced by immunoSEQ multiplex PCR, and TCRdb holds only the in-frame ones, with some missing. The top ten clones hold around 0.17% of a sample with roughly 89,000 clones, about 94% of them seen once. Remarks on this clone: Antigen: not known.

The chain has TRBV4-1 and TRBJ1-1; D is possibly TRBD1 (6 bases). The sequence was obtained from a human donor who received an intestinal transplant. The source material was unstimulated CD4+ T cells sorted from spleen or lymph node cells, sampled before intestinal transplant. In nucleotides, the CDR3 is TGCGCCAGCAGCCAATTAGGACAGAGGAACACTGAAGCTTTCTTT. It yields the protein CASSQLGQRNTEAFF.